What follows describes a single T cell receptor (beta chain). Its cognate antigen has yet to be identified. No base quality values were provided; no much bigger clone lies one nucleotide off. The protocol used for the library was the immunoSEQ multiplex PCR assay. For the multiplex PCR, a mixture combining 60 forward primers for TCR Vbeta segments and 13 reverse primers for TCR Jbeta segments was used. The CDR3 region of rearranged TCR beta genes was amplified from genomic DNA by a multiplex PCR assay. Amplified TCR beta libraries were sequenced as 87-base-pair reads on the Illumina HiSeq System. Per the source publication's procedure: In a later analysis, some 80 million unique TCR beta chains were counted across the roughly 670 repertoires, and roughly 9.9 million of these chains were shared by at least two donors. Raw reads were error-corrected and collapsed into unique sequences by a nearest-neighbor algorithm in which closely related sequences were merged to remove PCR and sequencing errors. V, D and J gene segments were assigned by aligning CDR3 sequences to IMGT reference sequences. Each retained sequence needed at least a six-nucleotide match to both a V gene segment and a J gene segment. Rearrangements were called productive when the CDR3 lacked stop codons and stayed in frame with V and J; all others were non-productive. CDR3 was defined by IMGT convention, running from the second conserved V-encoded cysteine to the conserved J-encoded phenylalanine. The earlier analysis of about 560 of the donors excluded any sequence lacking an unambiguous match to a single V gene segment. In an earlier analysis of some 590 of the donors, a V segment was called functional when productive rearrangements were above 56.7%, and segregating when the standard deviation between donors exceeded 5%. A statistical classification framework was built for diagnosing cytomegalovirus status from the catalog of TCR beta chain sequences. A later analysis assigned V and J genes by comparing TCR nucleotide sequences with IMGT/GENE-DB human TR gene sequences. Using the TCRdist pipeline, a later analysis assigned CDR3 sequences along with most-parsimonious VDJ recombination scenarios. A later analysis defined each TCR beta chain by its CDR3 amino acid sequence plus V-gene family, and excluded reads lacking a unique V-gene family. To address suspected cross-contamination and a sequencing artifact, a later analysis removed some 620 highly shared, low-generation-probability nucleotide sequences. In a later analysis, a clonal expansion index was calculated for each public chain from normalized within-repertoire ranks of inferred template counts. A later analysis computed generation probabilities with a VDJ recombination model fitted to out-of-frame rearrangements, and checked the results against IGoR. Hypergeometric tests were used in a later analysis to score TCR-TCR, TCR-HLA and TCR-CMV co-occurrence, with a repertoire-size bias correction applied to the TCR pairs. To estimate false discovery rates, a later analysis permuted the HLA or CMV assignments 20 times. In a later analysis, co-occurring TCRs were grouped using DBSCAN, and TCRdist sequence similarity was added for clustering within HLA-allele-positive subsets. Co-occurrence clustering excluded repertoires with fewer than 30,000 or more than 120,000 public chains, plus five with anomalous nucleotide sharing. Sourced from immuneACCESS, this table was stored by TCRdb with only in-frame sequences that have V and J called. A share of the clones is absent; for the studies checked, an unresolved V gene accounts for under half, and the remainder has no known explanation. The V and J calls and clone size come from that table; D and trimming were worked out from the DNA. Counted in this sample were about 140,000 clones; roughly 80% of them appeared once. The top ten hold 2.5% to 4% of the sample.

The data derive from a study of cytomegalovirus exposure and HLA in healthy donors (dated by TCRdb to about 2017). Some background on the complete study: According to an earlier analysis of around 600 of the donors, 150 million to 200 million T cells yielded 90 million to 140 million unique TCR beta sequences and 250 to 350 Gb of sequence data. An early release that covered 640 HLA-typed donors contained approximately 300 gigabases of sequencing data and some 87 million unique TCR sequences. The genetic ancestry cluster associated with self-reported Caucasian donors included over 65% of the 350 to 500 genotyped donors. The study aimed to test whether signatures of past pathogen exposure could be identified by cataloging public T cell receptors. The study used immunosequencing to profile the T cell repertoires of under 700 subjects and linked those repertoires to cytomegalovirus serostatus. A separate validation cohort of some 130 different subjects was used in addition to the roughly 670-subject first cohort. To predict cytomegalovirus infection status, the study brought together high-throughput TCR immunosequencing, statistical association of individual TCRs with disease status, and machine learning. A later analysis re-analyzed previously published TCR beta repertoires from approximately 670 donors and added high-resolution HLA genotyping to study TCR occurrence patterns. The later analysis used no new phenotypic data to find candidate immune exposures, relying instead on TCR beta sequences and their occurrence across donors. An earlier analysis of more than 450 of the donors used high-throughput TCR beta sequencing to judge whether each TCR beta V gene segment behaved as functional or pseudogenic. Donor age, sex, ethnicity and CMV serostatus were compiled alongside the repertoire data. In a later genetic analysis, genome-wide SNP genotypes for about 55% of the roughly 670 donors were used, and that subset was treated as a discovery cohort. Every discovery cohort repertoire had been produced on one sequencing platform. Both class I and class II loci were covered by HLA typing, at four-digit resolution. Typing coverage differed by locus: A, B, C, DRB1 and DQB1 were typed in roughly 620-630 donors, DQA1 in 522, DPA1 in 600 to 610, and DPB1 in roughly 450. Several DR-DQ haplotypes were treated as single units for association and clustering because of strong linkage in the cohort. Across some 400 genotyped donors of the cohort, an average of about 240,000 unique TCR beta nucleotide sequences per donor were sequenced, and roughly 20% of those sequences were non-productive.

Results the study describes overall, beyond this receptor: In a later analysis, TCR association rates were found to vary across HLA loci, with the most associated TCRs seen for DRB1 alleles and the fewest for HLA-C alleles. Only TCR beta chains were sequenced in this cohort, and the absence of alpha or paired-chain data limited detectable features. A cluster of highly shared sequence variants was judged likely to be a technical artifact of the sequencing pipeline. The authors suggested that the approach could potentially be extended to other disease states and immunological phenotypes. In vitro tests confirmed that a few of the cytomegalovirus-associated TCR beta chains recognize cytomegalovirus antigens. Roughly uniform sequencing depth across donors was assumed in presence/absence analyses, although this assumption may not hold. In a later genetic analysis, a missense DCLRE1C variant was associated with V-gene and J-gene trimming of TCR beta chains, and the association was replicated in an independent cohort. Compared with equally common non-associated chains, HLA-associated TCR beta chains in a later analysis were more clonally expanded and had lower generation probabilities. Compared with the 666-donor mean, donors in an Asian-associated ancestry cluster had fewer N-insertions in productive TCRs, according to a later genetic analysis. Some IMGT-functional V segments, including TRBV6-2 and TRBV6-3, could not be told apart with the 87-base-pair reads, so those segments were excluded. Broadly in line with IMGT annotations, most TCR beta V segments showed up in productive rearrangements about 90% or about 30% of the time in an earlier analysis of around 600 of the donors. The study gave a list of 150 to 200 TCR beta chains associated with cytomegalovirus. Because HLA typing was unavailable for some donors at each locus, only the typed subset was used in association tests. Specific HLA alleles were associated with 18,000 or so TCR beta sequences at a false discovery rate of 0.05 in a later analysis. According to a later analysis, parvovirus B19, influenza, CMV and Epstein-Barr virus appeared linked to several top co-occurrence clusters. While some public TCRs were present in many individuals, most TCR sequences turned up only very rarely across donors. According to a later analysis, most CMV-associated TCR beta chains appeared to be HLA-restricted, and the HLA associations seemed to be driven largely by CMV exposure. Because counts were too low, roughly 17 rarely observed V segments, including chromosome 9 orphons, were left out of the earlier analysis of about 620 of the donors. When HLA alleles, especially DR and DQ, strongly co-occurred, TCR associations were difficult to assign to individual alleles. The only immune exposure information available for the cohort was CMV serostatus. Linkage disequilibrium might explain the correlated functional status among segregating V segments, but an unknown experimental factor could not be ruled out. A further reported finding was that TCR beta sequences accurately predicted the HLA-A and HLA-B alleles for most subjects in the first cohort. The classifier was reported to diagnose cytomegalovirus status with high specificity and sensitivity in both the original cohort and the validation cohort.

V gives up 6 bases and J gives up 2 bases, and the segment between their germline ends measures 14 bases. CDR1 and CDR2 are read off the germline V gene as MNHEY and SVGAGI. From the cysteine up to the phenylalanine, the CDR3 has a length of 15 residues. The sequence is cut down to CDR3 DNA, 45 bases in frame from base 1. In total, around 600 healthy bone marrow donors made up the cohort. At the time of sampling, all cohort members were nominally healthy, though unrecorded immune exposures were likely present. The donor was CMV seronegative and was included in the group of several hundred seronegative cohort members. A peripheral blood sample was collected from each donor, and TCR beta sequencing was performed on peripheral blood mononuclear cells. Genomic DNA was extracted from the blood cell samples with the Qiagen DNeasy Blood Extraction Kit.

The sample was PBMCs. The chain joins TRBV6-5 to TRBJ1-3; TRBD1 is a weak D gene call, 5 bases matching. The source is a man aged 35 to 55 in good health and CMV-seronegative. Here the CDR3 is given as CASSHSAGPGNTIYF. The DNA sequence reads TGTGCCAGCAGCCACTCAGCAGGGCCTGGAAACACCATATATTTT.